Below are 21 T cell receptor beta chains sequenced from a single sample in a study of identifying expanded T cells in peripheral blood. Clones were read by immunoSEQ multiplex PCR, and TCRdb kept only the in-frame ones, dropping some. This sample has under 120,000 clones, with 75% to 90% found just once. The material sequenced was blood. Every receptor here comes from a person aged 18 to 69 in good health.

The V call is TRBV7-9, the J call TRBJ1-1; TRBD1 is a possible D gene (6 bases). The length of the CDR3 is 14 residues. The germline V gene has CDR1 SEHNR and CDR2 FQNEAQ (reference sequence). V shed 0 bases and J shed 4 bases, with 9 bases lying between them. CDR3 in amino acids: CASSLAGGLTEAFF. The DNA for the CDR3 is TGTGCCAGCAGCTTAGCTGGGGGGCTCACTGAAGCTTTCTTT.

CDR3 nucleotide sequence: TGCGCCAGCAGCCAGAGGGAAGCAACGGACAGGCCTTGGGGTCTCGAGACCCAGTACTTC. Translation gives CASSQREATDRPWGLETQYF. J is TRBJ2-5 and V is TRBV4-1; 7 nucleotides match TRBD1. Trimming took 3 bases from V and 5 from J; bases not matched to a gene: 24. This CDR3 is 20 amino acids long. CDR1 and CDR2 from the germline V gene are MGHRA and YSYEKL.

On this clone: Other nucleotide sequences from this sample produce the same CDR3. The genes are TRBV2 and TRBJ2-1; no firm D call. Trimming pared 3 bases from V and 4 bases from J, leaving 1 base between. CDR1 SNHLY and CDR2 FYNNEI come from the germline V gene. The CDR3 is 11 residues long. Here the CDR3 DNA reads TGTGCCAGCAGTGAGTACAATGAGCAGTTCTTC. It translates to CASSEYNEQFF.

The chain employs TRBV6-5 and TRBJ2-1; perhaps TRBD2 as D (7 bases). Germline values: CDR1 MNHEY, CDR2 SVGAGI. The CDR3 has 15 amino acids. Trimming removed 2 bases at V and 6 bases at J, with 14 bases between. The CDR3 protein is CASSYRGGSGNEQFF. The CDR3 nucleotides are TGTGCCAGCAGTTACAGGGGGGGGTCGGGCAATGAGCAGTTCTTC.

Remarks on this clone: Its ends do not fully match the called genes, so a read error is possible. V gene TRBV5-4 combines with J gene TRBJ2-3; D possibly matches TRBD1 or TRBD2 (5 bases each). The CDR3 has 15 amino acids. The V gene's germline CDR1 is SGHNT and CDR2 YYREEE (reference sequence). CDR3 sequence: CASSQGLGSPDTQYF. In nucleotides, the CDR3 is TGCGCCAGCAGCCAGGGCCTGGGGAGTCCAGATACGCAGTATTTT.

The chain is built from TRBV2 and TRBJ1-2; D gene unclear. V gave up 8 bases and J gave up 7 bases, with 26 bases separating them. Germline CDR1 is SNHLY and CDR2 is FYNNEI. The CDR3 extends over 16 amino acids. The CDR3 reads CASLSGRIISRSGYTF. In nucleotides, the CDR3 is TGTGCCAGCTTATCCGGCAGGATAATTTCCCGGAGTGGCTACACCTTC.

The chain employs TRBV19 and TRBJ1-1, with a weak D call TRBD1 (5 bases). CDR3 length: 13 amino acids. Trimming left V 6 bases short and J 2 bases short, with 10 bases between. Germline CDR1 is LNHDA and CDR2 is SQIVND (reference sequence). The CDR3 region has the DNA TGTGCCAGTAGGACCGGGACTAACACTGAAGCTTTCTTT. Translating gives CASRTGTNTEAFF.

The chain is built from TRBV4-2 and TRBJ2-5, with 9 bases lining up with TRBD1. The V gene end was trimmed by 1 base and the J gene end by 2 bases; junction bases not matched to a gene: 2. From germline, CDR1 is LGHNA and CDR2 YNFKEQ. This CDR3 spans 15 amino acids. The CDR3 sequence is CASSQAGTGQETQYF. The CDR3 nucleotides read TGTGCCAGCAGCCAAGCCGGGACAGGGCAAGAGACCCAGTACTTC.

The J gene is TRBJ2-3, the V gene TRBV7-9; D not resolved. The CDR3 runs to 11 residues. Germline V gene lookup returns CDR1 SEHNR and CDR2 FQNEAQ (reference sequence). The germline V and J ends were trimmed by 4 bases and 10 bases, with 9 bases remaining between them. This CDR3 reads CASSSLGSQYF. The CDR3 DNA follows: TGTGCCAGCAGCTCCCTCGGTTCGCAGTATTTT.

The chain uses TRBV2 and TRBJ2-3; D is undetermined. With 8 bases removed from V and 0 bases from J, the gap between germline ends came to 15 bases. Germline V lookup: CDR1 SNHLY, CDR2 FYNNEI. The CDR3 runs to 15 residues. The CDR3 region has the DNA TGTGCCAGCCGGGCTTACCTTTCTAGCACAGATACGCAGTATTTT. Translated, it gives CASRAYLSSTDTQYF.

CDR3 region: CASSLGGQSNEKLFF. The CDR3 region has the DNA TGTGCCAGCAGCTTGGGGGGACAGTCGAATGAAAAACTGTTTTTT. The chain couples TRBV7-9 to TRBJ1-4; 7 bases match TRBD1. The J segment lost 5 bases and the V segment lost 3 bases, leaving 6 bases of the junction unmatched. From germline, CDR1 is SEHNR and CDR2 FQNEAQ (reference sequence). The CDR3 covers 15 residues. The entire variable domain, with the rest obtained from reference TRBV7-9 and TRBJ1-4, is as follows: DTGVSQNPRHKITKRGQNVTFRCDPISEHNRLYWYRQTLGQGPEFLTYFQNEAQLEKSRLLSDRFSAERPKGSFSTLEIQRTEQGDSAMYLCASSLGGQSNEKLFFGSGTQLSVL.

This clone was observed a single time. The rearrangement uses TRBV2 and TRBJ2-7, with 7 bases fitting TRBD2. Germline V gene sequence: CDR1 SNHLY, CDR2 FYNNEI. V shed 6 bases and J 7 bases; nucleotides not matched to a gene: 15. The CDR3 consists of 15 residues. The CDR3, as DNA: TGTGCCAGCAGCGGGATGTGGGGGGGTCAGGGAGAGCAGTACTTC. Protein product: CASSGMWGGQGEQYF.

The CDR3 sequence is CASSQFASSGANVLTF. In DNA, the CDR3 is TGCGCCAGCAGTCAATTCGCAAGCTCTGGGGCCAACGTCCTGACTTTC. The V call is TRBV4-1, the J call TRBJ2-6; D not certain. The CDR3 loop spans 16 amino acids. CDR1 and CDR2 (germline): MGHRA, YSYEKL. Trimming removed 6 bases at V and 0 bases at J, with 12 bases between.

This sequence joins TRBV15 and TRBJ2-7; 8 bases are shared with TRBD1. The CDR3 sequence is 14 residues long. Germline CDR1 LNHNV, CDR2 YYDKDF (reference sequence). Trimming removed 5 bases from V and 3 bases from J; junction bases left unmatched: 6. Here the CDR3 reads CATSVQGGYYEQYF. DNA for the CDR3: TGTGCCACCAGCGTACAGGGGGGCTACTACGAGCAGTACTTC.

The CDR3 protein is CASSLGAGQFF. In nucleotides, the CDR3 is TGTGCCAGCAGCTTAGGGGCCGGACAGTTCTTC. J is TRBJ2-1 and V is TRBV7-9; D is unclear. CDR1 is SEHNR and CDR2 is FQNEAQ in the germline V gene (reference sequence). This CDR3 spans 11 amino acids. The V and J ends lost 1 base and 13 bases respectively, with 8 bases between them.

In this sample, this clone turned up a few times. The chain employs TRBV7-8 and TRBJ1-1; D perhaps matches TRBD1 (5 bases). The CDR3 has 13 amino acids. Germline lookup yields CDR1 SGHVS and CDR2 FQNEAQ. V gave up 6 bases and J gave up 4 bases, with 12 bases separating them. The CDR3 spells CASRRGGGTEAFF. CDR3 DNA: TGTGCCAGCAGGCGTGGTGGGGGCACTGAAGCTTTCTTT.

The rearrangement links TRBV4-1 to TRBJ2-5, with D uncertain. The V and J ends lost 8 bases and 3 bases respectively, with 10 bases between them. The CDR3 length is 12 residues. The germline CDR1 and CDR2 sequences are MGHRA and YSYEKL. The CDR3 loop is CASPIWEETQYF. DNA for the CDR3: TGCGCCAGCCCAATATGGGAAGAGACCCAGTACTTC.

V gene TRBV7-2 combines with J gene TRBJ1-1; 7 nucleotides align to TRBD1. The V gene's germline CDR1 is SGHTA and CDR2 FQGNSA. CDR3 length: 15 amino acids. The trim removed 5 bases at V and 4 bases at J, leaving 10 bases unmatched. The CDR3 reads CASSPQGVLITEAFF. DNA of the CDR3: TGTGCCAGCAGCCCCCAGGGGGTTTTGATCACTGAAGCTTTCTTT.

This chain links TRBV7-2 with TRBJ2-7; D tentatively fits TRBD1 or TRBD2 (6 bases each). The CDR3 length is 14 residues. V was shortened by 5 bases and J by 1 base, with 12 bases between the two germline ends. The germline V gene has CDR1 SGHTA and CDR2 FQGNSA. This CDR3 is CASSRGGSSYEQYF. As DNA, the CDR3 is TGTGCCAGCAGCCGAGGGGGGTCTTCCTACGAGCAGTACTTC.

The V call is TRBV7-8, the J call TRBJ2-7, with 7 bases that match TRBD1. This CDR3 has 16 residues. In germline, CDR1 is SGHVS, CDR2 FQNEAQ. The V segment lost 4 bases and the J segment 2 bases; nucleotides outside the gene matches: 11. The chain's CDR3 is CASSSRQGLLPYEQYF. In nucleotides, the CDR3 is TGTGCCAGCAGCTCCAGACAGGGCCTACTACCCTACGAGCAGTACTTC.

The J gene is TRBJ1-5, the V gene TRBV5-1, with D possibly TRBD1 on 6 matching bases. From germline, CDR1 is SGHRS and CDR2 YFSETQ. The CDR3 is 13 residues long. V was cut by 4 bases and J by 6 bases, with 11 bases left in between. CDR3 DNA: TGCGCCAGCAGCCCCGCGGGGGCTCAGCCCCAGCATTTT. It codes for CASSPAGAQPQHF.